This T cell receptor beta chain was retrieved from a study of blood T cell repertoires in COVID-19. This clone was seen a single time. The CDR3 contains 14 residues. Germline values: CDR1 SGHAT, CDR2 FQNNGV. V was clipped by 5 bases and J by 6 bases, with 16 bases between them. The authors' processing: Estimates of nucleated cell counts were drawn from the amplification of reference gene primers. Repertoires were generated with immunoSEQ multiplex PCR, while TCRdb's copy carries only in-frame clones and drops some. V and J calls and clone size come straight from that table; D and trimming were deduced from the DNA. The profile covers roughly 500,000 clones, with roughly 90% appearing a single time and less than 2% taken by the ten largest. Living in 24 US areas, the participants were between roughly 18 and 90 years of age. Participant reports of clinical history set cohort assignment.

This receptor was obtained from a woman aged 40 to 55 who had recovered from COVID-19. Sequencing input: PBMCs or T cells enriched from blood (not recorded which). V is TRBV11-2 and J is TRBJ1-2, with D tentatively TRBD1 (6 bases). In nucleotides, the CDR3 is TGTGCCAGCAGCCCTAGTGTCGCAGGGGATGGCTACACCTTC. It specifies CASSPSVAGDGYTF.